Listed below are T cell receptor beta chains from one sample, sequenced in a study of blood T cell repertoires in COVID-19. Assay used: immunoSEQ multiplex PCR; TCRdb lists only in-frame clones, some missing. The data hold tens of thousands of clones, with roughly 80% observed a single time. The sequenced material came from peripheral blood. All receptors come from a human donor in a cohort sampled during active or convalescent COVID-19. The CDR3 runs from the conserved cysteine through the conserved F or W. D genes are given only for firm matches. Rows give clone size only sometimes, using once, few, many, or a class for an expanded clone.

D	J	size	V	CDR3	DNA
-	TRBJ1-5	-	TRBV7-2	CASSFYRYRESNQPQHF	TGTGCCAGCAGCTTTTATAGGTACAGGGAAAGCAATCAGCCCCAGCATTTT
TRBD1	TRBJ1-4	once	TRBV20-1	CSASTGATNEKLFF	TGCAGTGCTAGTACAGGGGCAACTAATGAAAAACTGTTTTTT
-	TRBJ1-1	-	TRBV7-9	CASTPLRANTEAFF	TGTGCCAGCACCCCCCTGCGCGCGAACACTGAAGCTTTCTTT
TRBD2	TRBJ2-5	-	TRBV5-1	CASSSGTRGWETQYF	TGCGCCAGCAGCTCGGGGACTAGGGGTTGGGAGACCCAGTACTTC
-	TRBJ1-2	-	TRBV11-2	CASSPYASYGYTF	TGTGCCAGCAGCCCCTACGCTTCCTATGGCTACACCTTC
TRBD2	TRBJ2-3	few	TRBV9	CASSVAAAGGADTQYF	TGTGCCAGCAGCGTAGCGGCAGCGGGGGGGGCGGATACGCAGTATTTT
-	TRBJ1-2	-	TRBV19	CASMASSSSFNYGYTF	TGTGCCAGTATGGCCAGTTCCTCGTCTTTTAACTATGGCTACACCTTC
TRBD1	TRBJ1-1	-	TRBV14	CASSQIRTGTYTEAFF	TGTGCCAGCAGCCAAATACGGACAGGGACCTACACTGAAGCTTTCTTT
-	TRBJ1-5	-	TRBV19	CASSPYSYSNQPQHF	TGTGCCAGTAGTCCCTACAGCTATAGCAATCAGCCCCAGCATTTT
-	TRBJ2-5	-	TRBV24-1	CATSSPSQGGETQYF	TGTGCCACCAGTTCCCCGAGCCAGGGAGGAGAGACCCAGTACTTC
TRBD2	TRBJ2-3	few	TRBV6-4	CASSEGLATDTQYF	TGTGCCAGCAGTGAGGGACTAGCCACAGATACGCAGTATTTT
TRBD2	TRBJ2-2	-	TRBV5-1	CASSLEAGINTGELFF	TGCGCCAGCAGCTTGGAAGCGGGGATTAACACCGGGGAGCTGTTTTTT
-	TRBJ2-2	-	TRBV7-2	CASGRGLQNTGELFF	TGTGCCAGCGGACGGGGACTGCAGAACACCGGGGAGCTGTTTTTT
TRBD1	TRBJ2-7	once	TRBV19	CASSIAGTGGDEQYF	TGTGCCAGTAGTATAGCCGGGACAGGGGGCGACGAGCAGTACTTC
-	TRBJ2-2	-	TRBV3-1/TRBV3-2	CASSQEGARGSGELFF	TGTGCCAGCAGCCAGGAGGGGGCCAGGGGGTCCGGGGAGCTGTTTTTT
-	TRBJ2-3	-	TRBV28	CASSSSGQGTDTQYF	-
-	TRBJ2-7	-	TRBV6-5	CASRSEGQASYEQYF	TGTGCCAGCAGGTCGGAGGGGCAGGCTTCCTACGAGCAGTACTTC
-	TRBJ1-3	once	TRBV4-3	CASKLRTEPREGGNTIYF	TGCGCCAGCAAATTAAGGACGGAACCTCGGGAGGGTGGAAACACCATATATTTT
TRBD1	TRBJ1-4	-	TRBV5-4	CASSRDRGDEKLFF	TGTGCCAGCAGCCGTGACAGGGGTGATGAAAAACTGTTTTTT
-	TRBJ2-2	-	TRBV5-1	CASRRDGANTGELFF	TGCGCCAGCAGGCGGGACGGAGCGAACACCGGGGAGCTGTTTTTT
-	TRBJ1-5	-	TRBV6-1	CASSEMAGGNQPQHF	TGTGCCAGCAGTGAAATGGCAGGTGGTAATCAGCCCCAGCATTTT